This TCR beta chain comes out of a study of blood T cells in healthy people across ages. There are 13 residues in the CDR3. V lost 5 bases to trimming and J lost 6 bases; unmatched junction nucleotides: 6. A second PCR of roughly 7 to 11 cycles used a sample-barcoded 5' primer and a J-beta primer mix. TCRdb passed the 5' RACE reads through MiXCR, listing each CDR3 protein once. In the table there are roughly 570,000 distinct CDR3 sequences, approximately 30% of which are singletons. Sequences were obtained from blood. This TCR derives from a woman aged 65 to 85 in good health. This chain links TRBV12-3 or TRBV12-4 with TRBJ2-7, with TRBD1 matching over 8 bases. DNA for the CDR3: TGTGCCAGCAGTCCAGGGGGCTGGGGCGAGCAGTACTTC. This encodes CASSPGGWGEQYF.